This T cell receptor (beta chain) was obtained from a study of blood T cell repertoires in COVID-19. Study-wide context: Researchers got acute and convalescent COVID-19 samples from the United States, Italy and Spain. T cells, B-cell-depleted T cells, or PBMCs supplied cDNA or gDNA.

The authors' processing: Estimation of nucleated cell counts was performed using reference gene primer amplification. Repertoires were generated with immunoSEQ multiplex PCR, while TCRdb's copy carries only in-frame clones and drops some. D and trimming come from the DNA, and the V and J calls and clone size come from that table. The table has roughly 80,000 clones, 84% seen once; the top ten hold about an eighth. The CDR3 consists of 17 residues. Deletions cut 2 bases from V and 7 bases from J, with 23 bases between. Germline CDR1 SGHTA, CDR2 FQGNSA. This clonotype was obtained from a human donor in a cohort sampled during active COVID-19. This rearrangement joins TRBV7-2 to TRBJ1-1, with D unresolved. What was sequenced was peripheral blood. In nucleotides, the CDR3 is TGTGCCAGCAGCTTATTCTCTCTGCGGGTATCCGGTAGTGAAGCTTTCTTT. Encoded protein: CASSLFSLRVSGSEAFF.